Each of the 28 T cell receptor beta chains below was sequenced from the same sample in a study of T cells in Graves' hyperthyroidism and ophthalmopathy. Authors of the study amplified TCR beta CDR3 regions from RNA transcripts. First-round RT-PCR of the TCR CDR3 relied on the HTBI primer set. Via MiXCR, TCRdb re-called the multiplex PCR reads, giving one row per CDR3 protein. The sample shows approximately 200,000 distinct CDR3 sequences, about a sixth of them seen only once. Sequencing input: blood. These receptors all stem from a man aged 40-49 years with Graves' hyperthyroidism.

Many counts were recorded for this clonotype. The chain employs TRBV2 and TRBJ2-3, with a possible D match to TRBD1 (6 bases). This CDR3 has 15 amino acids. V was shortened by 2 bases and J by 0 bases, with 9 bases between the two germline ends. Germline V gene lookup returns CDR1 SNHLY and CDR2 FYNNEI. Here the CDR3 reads CASSEMRGSTDTQYF. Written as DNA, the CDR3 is TGTGCCAGCAGTGAAATGAGGGGGAGCACAGATACGCAGTATTTT.

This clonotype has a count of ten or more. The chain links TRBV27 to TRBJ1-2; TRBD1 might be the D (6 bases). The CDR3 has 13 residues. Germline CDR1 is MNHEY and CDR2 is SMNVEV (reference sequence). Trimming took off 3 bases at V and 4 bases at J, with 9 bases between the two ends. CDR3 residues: CASSFMGAYGYTF. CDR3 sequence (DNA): TGTGCCAGCAGTTTTATGGGGGCCTATGGCTACACCTTC.

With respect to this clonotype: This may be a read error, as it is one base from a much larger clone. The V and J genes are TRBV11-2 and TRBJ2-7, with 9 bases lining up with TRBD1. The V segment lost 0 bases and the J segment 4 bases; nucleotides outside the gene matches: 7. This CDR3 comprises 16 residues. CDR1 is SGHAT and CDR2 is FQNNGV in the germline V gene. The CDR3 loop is CASSLDGTGRMYEQYF. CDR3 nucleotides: TGTGCCAGCAGCTTAGACGGGACAGGGAGGATGTACGAGCAGTACTTC.

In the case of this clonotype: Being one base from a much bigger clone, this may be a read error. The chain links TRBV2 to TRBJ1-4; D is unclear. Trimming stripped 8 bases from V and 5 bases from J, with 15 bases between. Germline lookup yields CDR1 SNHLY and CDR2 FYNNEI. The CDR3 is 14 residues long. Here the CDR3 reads CASGGWTVNEKLFF. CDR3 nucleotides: TGTGCCAGCGGTGGATGGACGGTCAATGAAAAACTGTTTTTT.

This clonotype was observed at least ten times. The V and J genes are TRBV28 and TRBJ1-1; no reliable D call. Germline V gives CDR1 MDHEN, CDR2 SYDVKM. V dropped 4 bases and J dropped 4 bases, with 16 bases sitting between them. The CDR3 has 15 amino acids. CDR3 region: CASSSLRRRSTEAFF. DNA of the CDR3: TGTGCCAGCAGTTCACTACGCCGGAGGAGCACTGAAGCTTTCTTT. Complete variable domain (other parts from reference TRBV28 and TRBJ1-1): DVKVTQSSRYLVKRTGEKVFLECVQDMDHENMFWYRQDPGLGLRLIYFSYDVKMKEKGDIPEGYSVSREKKERFSLILESASTNQTSMYLCASSSLRRRSTEAFFGQGTRLTVV.

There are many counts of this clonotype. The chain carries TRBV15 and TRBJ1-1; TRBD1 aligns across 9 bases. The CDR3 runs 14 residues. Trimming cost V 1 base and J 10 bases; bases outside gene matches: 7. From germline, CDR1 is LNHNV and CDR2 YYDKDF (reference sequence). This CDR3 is CATSRGTGGGGAFF. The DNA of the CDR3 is TGTGCCACCAGCAGAGGAACAGGGGGCGGTGGAGCTTTCTTT.

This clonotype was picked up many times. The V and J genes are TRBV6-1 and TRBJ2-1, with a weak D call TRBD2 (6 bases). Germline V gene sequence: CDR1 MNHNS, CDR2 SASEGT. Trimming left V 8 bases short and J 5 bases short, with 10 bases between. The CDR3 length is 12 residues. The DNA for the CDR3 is TGTGCCAGCCAGGACTACCACAATGAGCAGTTCTTC. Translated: CASQDYHNEQFF.

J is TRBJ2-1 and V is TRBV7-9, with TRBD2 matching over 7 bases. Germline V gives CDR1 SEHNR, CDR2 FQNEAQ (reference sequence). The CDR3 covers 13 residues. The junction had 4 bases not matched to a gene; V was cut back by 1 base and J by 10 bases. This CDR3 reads CASSLVAGVEQFF. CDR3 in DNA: TGTGCCAGCAGCTTAGTTGCGGGGGTGGAGCAGTTCTTC.

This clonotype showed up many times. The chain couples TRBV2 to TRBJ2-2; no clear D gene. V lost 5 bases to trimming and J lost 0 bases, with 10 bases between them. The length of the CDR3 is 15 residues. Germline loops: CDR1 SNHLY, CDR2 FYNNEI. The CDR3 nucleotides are TGTGCCAGCAGTTCAGATAGATCGAACACCGGGGAGCTGTTTTTT. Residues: CASSSDRSNTGELFF.

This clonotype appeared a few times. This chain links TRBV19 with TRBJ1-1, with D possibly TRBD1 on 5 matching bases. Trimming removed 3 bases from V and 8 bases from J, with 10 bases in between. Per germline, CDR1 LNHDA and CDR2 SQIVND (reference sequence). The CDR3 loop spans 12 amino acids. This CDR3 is CASSMSAGEAFF. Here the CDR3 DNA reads TGTGCCAGTAGTATGTCGGCAGGGGAAGCTTTCTTT.

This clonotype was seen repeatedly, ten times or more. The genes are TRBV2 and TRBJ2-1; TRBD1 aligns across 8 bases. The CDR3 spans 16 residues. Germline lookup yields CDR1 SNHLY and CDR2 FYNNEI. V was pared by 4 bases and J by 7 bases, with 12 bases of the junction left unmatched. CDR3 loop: CASSGPGGRTQNEQFF. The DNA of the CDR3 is TGTGCCAGCAGTGGTCCAGGGGGCAGGACACAAAATGAGCAGTTCTTC.

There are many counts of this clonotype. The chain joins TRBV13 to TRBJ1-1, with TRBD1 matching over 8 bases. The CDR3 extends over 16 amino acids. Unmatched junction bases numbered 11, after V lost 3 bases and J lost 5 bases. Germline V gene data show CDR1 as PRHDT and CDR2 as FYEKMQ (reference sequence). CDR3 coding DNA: TGTGCCAGCAGCTTCGGGACAGGTAAAGAGGGGACTGAAGCTTTCTTT. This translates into CASSFGTGKEGTEAFF. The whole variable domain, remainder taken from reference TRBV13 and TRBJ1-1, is AAGVIQSPRHLIKEKRETATLKCYPIPRHDTVYWYQQGPGQDPQFLISFYEKMQSDKGSIPDRFSAQQFSDYHSELNMSSLELGDSALYFCASSFGTGKEGTEAFFGQGTRLTVV.

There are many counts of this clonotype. The CDR3 spells CAISLGQGLMNTEAFF. CDR3 DNA sequence: TGTGCCATCAGTTTGGGACAGGGGCTCATGAACACTGAAGCTTTCTTT. The chain recombines TRBV10-3 with TRBJ1-1, with TRBD1 matching over 10 bases. The CDR3 consists of 16 residues. Germline V gene sequence: CDR1 ENHRY, CDR2 SYGVKD. With V trimmed by 5 bases and J by 0 bases, 6 bases remained unmatched.

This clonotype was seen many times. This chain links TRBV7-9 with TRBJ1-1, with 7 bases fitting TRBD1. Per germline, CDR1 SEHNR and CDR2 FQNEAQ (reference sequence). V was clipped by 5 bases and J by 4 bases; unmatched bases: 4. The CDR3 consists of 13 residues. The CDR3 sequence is CASSPRGGTEAFF. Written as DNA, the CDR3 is TGTGCCAGCAGCCCCAGGGGGGGCACTGAAGCTTTCTTT.

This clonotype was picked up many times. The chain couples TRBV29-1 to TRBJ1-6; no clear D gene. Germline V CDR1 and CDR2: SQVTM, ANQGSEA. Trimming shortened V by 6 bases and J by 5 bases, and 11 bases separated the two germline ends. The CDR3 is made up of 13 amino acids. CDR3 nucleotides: TGCAGCGTGCTGCCCAGTCATAATTCACCCCTCCACTTT. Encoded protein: CSVLPSHNSPLHF.

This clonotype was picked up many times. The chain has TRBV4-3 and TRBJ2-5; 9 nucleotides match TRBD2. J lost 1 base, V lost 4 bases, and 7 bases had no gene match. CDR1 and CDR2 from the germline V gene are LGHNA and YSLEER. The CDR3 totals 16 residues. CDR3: CASSRGAGGLQETQYF. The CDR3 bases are TGCGCCAGCAGCCGGGGAGCGGGGGGACTCCAAGAGACCCAGTACTTC.

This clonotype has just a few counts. CDR3 loop: CASSLGQGQETQYF. The DNA for the CDR3 is TGTGCCAGCAGTTTAGGGCAGGGTCAAGAGACCCAGTACTTC. The V call is TRBV12-3 or TRBV12-4, the J call TRBJ2-5; a weak D match, TRBD1 (5 bases). Trimming took 1 base from V and 2 from J, leaving 8 bases between them. This CDR3 has 14 residues.

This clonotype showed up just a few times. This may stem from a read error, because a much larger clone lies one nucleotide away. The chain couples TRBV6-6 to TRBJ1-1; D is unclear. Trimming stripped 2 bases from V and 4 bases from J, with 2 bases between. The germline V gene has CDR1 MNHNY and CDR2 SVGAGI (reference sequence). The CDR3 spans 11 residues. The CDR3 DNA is TGTGCCAGCAGTTACGGCACTGAAGCTTTCTTT. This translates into CASSYGTEAFF.

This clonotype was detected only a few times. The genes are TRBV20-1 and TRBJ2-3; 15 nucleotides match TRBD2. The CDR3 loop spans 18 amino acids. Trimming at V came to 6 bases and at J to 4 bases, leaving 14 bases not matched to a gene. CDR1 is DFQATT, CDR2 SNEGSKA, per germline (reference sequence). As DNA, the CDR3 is TGCAGTGCCCCCGGACTAGCGGGGGGGGGGTCTAGTCCAGATACGCAGTATTTT. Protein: CSAPGLAGGGSSPDTQYF.

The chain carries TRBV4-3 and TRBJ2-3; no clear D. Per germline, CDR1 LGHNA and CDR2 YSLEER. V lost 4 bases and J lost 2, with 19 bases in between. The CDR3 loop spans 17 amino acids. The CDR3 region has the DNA TGCGCCAGCAGCCCTCAACCGGGCTCAAAAATCACAGATACGCAGTATTTT. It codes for CASSPQPGSKITDTQYF.

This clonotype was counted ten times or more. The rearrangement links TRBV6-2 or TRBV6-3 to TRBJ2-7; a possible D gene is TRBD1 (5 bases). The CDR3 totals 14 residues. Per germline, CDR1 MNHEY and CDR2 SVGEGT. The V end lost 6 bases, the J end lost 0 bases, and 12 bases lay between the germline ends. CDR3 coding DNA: TGTGCCAGCAGAAAGGGGCAGAGCTCCTACGAGCAGTACTTC. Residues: CASRKGQSSYEQYF.

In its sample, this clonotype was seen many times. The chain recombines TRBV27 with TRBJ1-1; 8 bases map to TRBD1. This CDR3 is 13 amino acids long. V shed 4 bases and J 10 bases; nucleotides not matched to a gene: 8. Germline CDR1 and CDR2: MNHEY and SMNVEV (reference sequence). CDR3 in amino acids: CASSYLDGQGAFF. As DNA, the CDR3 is TGTGCCAGCAGTTACCTGGATGGACAGGGAGCTTTCTTT.

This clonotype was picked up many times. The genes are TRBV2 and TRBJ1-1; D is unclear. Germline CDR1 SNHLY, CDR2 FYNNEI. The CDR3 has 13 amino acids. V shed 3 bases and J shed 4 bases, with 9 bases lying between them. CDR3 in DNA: TGTGCCAGCAGTGATATGCTCCTCACTGAAGCTTTCTTT. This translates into CASSDMLLTEAFF.

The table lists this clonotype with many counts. The CDR3 nucleotides read TGCAGTGCTAGAGATTTACAGAAATACAATGAGCAGTTCTTC. Protein sequence: CSARDLQKYNEQFF. The chain combines TRBV20-1 with TRBJ2-1; D remains ambiguous. CDR1 is DFQATT, CDR2 SNEGSKA, per germline (reference sequence). The CDR3 is 14 amino acids. V was shortened by 0 bases and J by 4 bases, with 10 bases between the two germline ends.

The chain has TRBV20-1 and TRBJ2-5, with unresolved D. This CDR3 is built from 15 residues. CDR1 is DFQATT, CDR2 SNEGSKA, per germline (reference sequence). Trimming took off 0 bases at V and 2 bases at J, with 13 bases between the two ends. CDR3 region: CSARDGFVDQETQYF. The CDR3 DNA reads TGCAGTGCTAGAGATGGGTTCGTCGATCAAGAGACCCAGTACTTC.

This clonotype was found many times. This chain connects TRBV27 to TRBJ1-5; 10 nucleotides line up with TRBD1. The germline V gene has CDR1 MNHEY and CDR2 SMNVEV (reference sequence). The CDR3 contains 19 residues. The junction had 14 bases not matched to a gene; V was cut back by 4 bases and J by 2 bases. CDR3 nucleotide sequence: TGTGCCAGCAGTTCACTAGACAGGGGGCGCGGTGGACGCAATCAGCCCCAGCATTTT. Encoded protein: CASSSLDRGRGGRNQPQHF.

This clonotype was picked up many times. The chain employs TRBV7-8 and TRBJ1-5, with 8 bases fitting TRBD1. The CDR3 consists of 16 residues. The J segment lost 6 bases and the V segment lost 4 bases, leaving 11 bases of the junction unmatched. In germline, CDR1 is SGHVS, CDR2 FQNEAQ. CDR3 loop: CASSSLWGQVPQPQHF. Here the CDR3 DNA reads TGTGCCAGCAGCTCCTTGTGGGGACAGGTGCCTCAGCCCCAGCATTTT.

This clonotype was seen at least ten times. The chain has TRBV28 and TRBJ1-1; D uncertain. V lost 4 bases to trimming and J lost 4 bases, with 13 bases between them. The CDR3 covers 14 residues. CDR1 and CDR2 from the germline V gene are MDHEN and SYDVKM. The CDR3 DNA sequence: TGTGCCAGCAGTTCCCCCCCCGAGGCCACTGAAGCTTTCTTT. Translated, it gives CASSSPPEATEAFF.